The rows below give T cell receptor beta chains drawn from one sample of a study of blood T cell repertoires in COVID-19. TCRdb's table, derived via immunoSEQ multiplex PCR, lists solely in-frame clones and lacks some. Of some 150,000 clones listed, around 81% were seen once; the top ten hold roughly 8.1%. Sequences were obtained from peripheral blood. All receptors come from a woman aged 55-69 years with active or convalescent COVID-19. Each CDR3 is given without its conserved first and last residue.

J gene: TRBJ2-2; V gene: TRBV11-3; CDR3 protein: ASSIRTHSGELF
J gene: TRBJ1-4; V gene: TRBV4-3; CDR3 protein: ASSQDLGTGEKLF
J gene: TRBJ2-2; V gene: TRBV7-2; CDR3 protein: ASSWRLEGGELF
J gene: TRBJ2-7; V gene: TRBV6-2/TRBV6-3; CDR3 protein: ASSYSPGLSYEQY
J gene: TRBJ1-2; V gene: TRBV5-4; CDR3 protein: ASTGDRRPNYGYT
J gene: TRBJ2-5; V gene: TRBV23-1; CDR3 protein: ASSHQLAGGGGQETQY
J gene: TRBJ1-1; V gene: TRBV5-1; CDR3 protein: ASSLYGGTEAF
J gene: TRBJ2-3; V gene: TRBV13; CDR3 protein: ASSSQGPDTQY
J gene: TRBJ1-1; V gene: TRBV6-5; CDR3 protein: ASSYYRGGEAF
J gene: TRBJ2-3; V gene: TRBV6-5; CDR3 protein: ASSSGGGTDTQY
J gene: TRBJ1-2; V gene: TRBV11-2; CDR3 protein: ASSLVGTGTGNYGYT
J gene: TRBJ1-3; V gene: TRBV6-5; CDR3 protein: ASSPEGVGNTIY
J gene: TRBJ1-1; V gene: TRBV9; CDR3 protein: ASSAGQVNTEAF
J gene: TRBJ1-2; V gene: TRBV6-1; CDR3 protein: ASSTGGGYT
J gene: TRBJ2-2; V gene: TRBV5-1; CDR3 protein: ASSHGTGDTGELF
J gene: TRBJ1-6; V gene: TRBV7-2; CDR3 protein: ASSLKGAGSDSPLH
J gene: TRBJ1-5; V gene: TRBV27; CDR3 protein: ASSPRQGDQPQH
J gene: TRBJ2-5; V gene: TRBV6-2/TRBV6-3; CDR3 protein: ASSYFAETQY
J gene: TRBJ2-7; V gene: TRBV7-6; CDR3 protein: ASSLSPLAGGSEQY
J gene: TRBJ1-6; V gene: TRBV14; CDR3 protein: ASSHLERELGASPLH
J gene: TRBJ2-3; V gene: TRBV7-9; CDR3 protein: ASSLADTQY
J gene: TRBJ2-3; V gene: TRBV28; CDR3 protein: ASSFSASGRQGTDTQY
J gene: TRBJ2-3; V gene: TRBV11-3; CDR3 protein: ASSLTGSTDTQY
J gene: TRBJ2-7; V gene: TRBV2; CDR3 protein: ASSEVSSSYEQY
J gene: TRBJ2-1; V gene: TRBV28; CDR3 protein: ASRFPSRERPGGGRENNEQF
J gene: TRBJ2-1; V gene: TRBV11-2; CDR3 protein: ASSSGLAWNEQF
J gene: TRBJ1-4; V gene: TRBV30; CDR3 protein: ASQDRGYEKLF
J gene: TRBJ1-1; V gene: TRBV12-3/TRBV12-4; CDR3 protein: ASSVFMNTEAF
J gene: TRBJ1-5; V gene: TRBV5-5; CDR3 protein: ASSLVRGNQPQH
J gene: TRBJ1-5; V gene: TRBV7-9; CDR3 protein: ASSLGQGGINQPQH
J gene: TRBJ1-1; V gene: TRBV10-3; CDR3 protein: AISESRVEAF
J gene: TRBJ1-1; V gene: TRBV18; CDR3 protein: ASSQGTANTEAF
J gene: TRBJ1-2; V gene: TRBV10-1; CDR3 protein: ASSVDRAGGYT
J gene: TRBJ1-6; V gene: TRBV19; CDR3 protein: ASTPDPGRNSPLH
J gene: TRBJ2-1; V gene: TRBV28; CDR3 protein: ASSFPSGGLNEQF
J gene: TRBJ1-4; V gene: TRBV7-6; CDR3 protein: ASSFLGQGIEKLF
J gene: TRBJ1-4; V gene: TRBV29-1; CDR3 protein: SVTPDRERGKLF
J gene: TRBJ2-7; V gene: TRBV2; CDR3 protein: ASRRTSGIPYEQY
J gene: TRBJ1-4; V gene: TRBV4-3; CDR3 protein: ASSQDFGWATNEKLF
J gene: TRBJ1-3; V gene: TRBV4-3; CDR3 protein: ASSQGRVAGNTIY
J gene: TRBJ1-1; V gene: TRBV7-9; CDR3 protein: ASSSRQGNTTEAF
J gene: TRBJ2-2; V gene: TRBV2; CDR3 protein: ASRGQGPGGELF
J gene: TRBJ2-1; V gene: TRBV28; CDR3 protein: ASSLKTSGTKPHRNEQF
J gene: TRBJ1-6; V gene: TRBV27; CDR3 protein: ASSPYPFRRYNSPLH
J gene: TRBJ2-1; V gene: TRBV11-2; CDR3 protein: ASSIRAGGGLNEQF
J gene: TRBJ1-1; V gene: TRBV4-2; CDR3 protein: ASSQAGLVNTEAF